The T cell receptor (beta chain) described here comes from a study of blood T cell repertoires in COVID-19. Study-level background: In each case, the material was cDNA or gDNA derived from T cells, B-cell-depleted T cells, or PBMCs.

Sequencing was performed with immunoSEQ multiplex PCR; in TCRdb, only in-frame clones are kept and a portion is missing. The sample shows 180,000 or so clones, more than 75% of them seen only once. V gave up 9 bases and J gave up 0 bases, with 19 bases separating them. Looked up from germline, CDR1 is SGHRS and CDR2 is YFSETQ. This CDR3 comprises 17 residues. The specimen was peripheral blood. The chain couples TRBV5-1 to TRBJ2-6; D might be TRBD2 (6 bases). The receptor was derived from a woman of 80 years or more with acute or convalescent COVID-19. CDR3 DNA sequence: TGCGCCACCGCGCAGGGACTCCTGAGCTCTGGGGCCAACGTCCTGACTTTC. This gives the protein CATAQGLLSSGANVLTF. The full variable domain, in which reference TRBV5-1 and TRBJ2-6 provide the parts outside the CDR3, is KAGVTQTPRYLIKTRGQQVTLSCSPISGHRSVSWYQQTPGQGLQFLFEYFSETQRNKGNFPGRFSGRQFSNSRSEMNVSTLELGDSALYLCATAQGLLSSGANVLTFGAGSRLTVL.